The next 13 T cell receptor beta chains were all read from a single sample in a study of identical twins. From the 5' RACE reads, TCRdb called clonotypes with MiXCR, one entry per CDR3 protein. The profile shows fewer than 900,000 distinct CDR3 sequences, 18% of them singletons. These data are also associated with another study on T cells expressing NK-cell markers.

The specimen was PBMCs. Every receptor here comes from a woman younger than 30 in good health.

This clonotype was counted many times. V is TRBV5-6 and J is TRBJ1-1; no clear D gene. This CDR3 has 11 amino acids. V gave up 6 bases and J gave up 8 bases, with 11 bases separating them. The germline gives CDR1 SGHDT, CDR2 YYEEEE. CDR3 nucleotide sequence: TGTGCCAGCAACCGAGGGCCAGAAGCTTTCTTT. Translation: CASNRGPEAFF.

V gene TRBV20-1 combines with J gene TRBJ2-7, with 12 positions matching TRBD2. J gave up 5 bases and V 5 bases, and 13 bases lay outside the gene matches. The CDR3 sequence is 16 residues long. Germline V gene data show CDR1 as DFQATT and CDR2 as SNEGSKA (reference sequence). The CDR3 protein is CSAWAPGLAGANEQYF. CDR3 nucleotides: TGCAGTGCTTGGGCGCCGGGACTAGCGGGTGCTAACGAGCAGTACTTC.

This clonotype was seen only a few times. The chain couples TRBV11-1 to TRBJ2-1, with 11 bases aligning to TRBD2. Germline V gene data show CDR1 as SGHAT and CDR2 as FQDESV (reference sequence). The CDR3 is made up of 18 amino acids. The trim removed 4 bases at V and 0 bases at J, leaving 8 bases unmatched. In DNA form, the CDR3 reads TGTGCCAGCAGCTCAGGTCCTAGCGGGAGGTCCTCCTACAATGAGCAGTTCTTC. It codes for CASSSGPSGRSSYNEQFF. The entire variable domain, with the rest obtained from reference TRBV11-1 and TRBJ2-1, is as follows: EAEVAQSPRYKITEKSQAVAFWCDPISGHATLYWYRQILGQGPELLVQFQDESVVDDSQLPKDRFSAERLKGVDSTLKIQPAELGDSAMYLCASSSGPSGRSSYNEQFFGPGTRLTVL.

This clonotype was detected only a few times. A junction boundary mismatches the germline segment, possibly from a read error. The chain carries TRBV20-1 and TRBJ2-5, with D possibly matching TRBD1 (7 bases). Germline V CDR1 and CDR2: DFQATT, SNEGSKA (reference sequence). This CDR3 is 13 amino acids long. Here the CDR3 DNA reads TGCAGTGCCAGAGGTCCAGGGGGGGAGACCCAGTACTTC. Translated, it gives CSARGPGGETQYF.

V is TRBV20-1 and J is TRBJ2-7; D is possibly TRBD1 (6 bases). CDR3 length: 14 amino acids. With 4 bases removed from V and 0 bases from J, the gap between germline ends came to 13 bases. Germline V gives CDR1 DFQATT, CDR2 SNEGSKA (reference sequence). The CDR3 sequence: CSATGQLSSYEQYF. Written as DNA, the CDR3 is TGCAGTGCTACCGGACAGCTGAGCTCCTACGAGCAGTACTTC.

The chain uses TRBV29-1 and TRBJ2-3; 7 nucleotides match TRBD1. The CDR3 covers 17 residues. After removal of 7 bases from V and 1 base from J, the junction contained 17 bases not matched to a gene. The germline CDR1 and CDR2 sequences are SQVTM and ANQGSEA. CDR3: CSAGNLPGQPGTDTQYF. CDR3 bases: TGCAGCGCCGGAAATCTCCCGGGACAGCCCGGCACAGATACGCAGTATTTT.

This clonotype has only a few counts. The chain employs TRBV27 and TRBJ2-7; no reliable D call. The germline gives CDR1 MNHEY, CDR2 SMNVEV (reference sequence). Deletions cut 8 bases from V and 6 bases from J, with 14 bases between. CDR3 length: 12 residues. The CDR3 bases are TGTGCCAGCGGCATACAGCTTTTCGAGCAGTACTTC. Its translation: CASGIQLFEQYF.

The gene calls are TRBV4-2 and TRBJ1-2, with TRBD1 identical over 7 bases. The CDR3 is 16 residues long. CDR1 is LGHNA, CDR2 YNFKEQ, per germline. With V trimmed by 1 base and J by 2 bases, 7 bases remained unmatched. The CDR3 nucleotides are TGTGCCAGCAGCCAAGTCCCCGGACAGGAAAACTATGGCTACACCTTC. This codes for CASSQVPGQENYGYTF.

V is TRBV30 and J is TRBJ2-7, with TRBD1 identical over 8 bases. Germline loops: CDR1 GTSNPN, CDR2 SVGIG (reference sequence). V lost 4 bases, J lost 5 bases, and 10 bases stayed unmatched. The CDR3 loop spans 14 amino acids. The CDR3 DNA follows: TGTGCCTGGACCTCGGACAGGGAATTGAACGAGCAGTACTTC. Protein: CAWTSDRELNEQYF.

The CDR3 is CASSFRYRGDYEQYF. CDR3 DNA sequence: TGTGCCAGCAGTTTCAGGTATCGGGGTGACTACGAGCAGTACTTC. The chain has TRBV3-1 and TRBJ2-7, with D tentatively TRBD2 (5 bases). The V end lost 6 bases, the J end lost 3 bases, and 18 bases lay between the germline ends. CDR3 length: 15 residues. The germline V gene encodes CDR1 LGHDT and CDR2 YNNKEL (reference sequence).

The CDR3 protein is CSASPLSSASDTQYF. CDR3 DNA sequence: TGCAGTGCTAGTCCCCTCAGCTCAGCATCAGATACGCAGTATTTT. This rearrangement joins TRBV20-1 to TRBJ2-3, with D hard to call. Germline loops: CDR1 DFQATT, CDR2 SNEGSKA (reference sequence). The CDR3 extends over 15 amino acids. The V end lost 3 bases, the J end lost 4 bases, and 17 bases lay between the germline ends.

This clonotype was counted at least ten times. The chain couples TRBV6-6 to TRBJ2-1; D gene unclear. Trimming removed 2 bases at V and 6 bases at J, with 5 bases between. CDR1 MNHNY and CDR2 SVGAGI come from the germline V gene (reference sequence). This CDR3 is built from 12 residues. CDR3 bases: TGTGCCAGCAGTTACGCAGGCAATGAGCAGTTCTTC. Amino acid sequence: CASSYAGNEQFF.

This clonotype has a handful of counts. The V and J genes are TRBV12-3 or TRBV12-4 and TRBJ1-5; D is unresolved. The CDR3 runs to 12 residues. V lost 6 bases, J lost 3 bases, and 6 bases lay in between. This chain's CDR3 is CASRGYNQPQHF. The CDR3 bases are TGTGCCAGCAGGGGTTACAATCAGCCCCAGCATTTT.